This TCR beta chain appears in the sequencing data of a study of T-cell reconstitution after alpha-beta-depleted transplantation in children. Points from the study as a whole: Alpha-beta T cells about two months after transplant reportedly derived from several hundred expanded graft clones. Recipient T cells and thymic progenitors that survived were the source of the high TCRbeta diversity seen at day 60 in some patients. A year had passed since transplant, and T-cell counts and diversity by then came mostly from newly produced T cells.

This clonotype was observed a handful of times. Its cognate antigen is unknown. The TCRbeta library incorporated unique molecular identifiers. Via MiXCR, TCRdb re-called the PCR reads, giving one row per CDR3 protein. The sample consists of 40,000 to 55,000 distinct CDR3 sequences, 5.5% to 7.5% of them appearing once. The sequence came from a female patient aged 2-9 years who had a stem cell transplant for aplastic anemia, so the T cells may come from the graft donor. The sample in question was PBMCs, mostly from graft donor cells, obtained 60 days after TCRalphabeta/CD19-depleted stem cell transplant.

The chain's CDR3 is CASRTRTGTYEQYF. In DNA, the CDR3 is TGTGCCAGCAGGACGCGGACAGGGACCTACGAGCAGTACTTC. V is TRBV2 and J is TRBJ2-7, with 8 bases lining up with TRBD1. Trimming cost V 6 bases and J 2 bases; bases outside gene matches: 6. CDR1 is SNHLY and CDR2 is FYNNEI in the germline V gene. The CDR3 loop spans 14 amino acids.